The 20 T cell receptor beta chains in this list originate from one sample, sequenced in a study of blood T cell repertoires in COVID-19. Sequencing used immunoSEQ multiplex PCR; TCRdb keeps in-frame clones, though not all of them. The sample consists of some 200,000 clones, roughly 84% of them appearing once. The sequencing input was peripheral blood. The receptors stem from a man in his forties or fifties who had recovered from COVID-19.

The CDR3 loop reads CASSSTGELFF. CDR3 in DNA: TGTGCCAGCAGCTCCACCGGGGAGCTGTTTTTT. The chain couples TRBV27 to TRBJ2-2; no clear D gene. Trimming shortened V by 6 bases and J by 4 bases, and 3 bases separated the two germline ends. Germline V lookup: CDR1 MNHEY, CDR2 SMNVEV (reference sequence). CDR3 length: 11 amino acids.

The chain links TRBV4-1 to TRBJ2-7; 13 bases line up with TRBD2. The length of the CDR3 is 17 residues. Germline CDR1 is MGHRA and CDR2 is YSYEKL. The junction had 9 bases not matched to a gene; V was cut back by 4 bases and J by 3 bases. The CDR3 DNA is TGCGCCAGCAGCCGAGGACTAGCGGGAGATGGGTTCTACGAGCAGTACTTC. Encoded protein: CASSRGLAGDGFYEQYF.

The gene calls are TRBV2 and TRBJ1-4; D is unclear. CDR3 length: 11 residues. V lost 6 bases and J 6 bases, leaving 5 bases between the germline ends. CDR1 and CDR2 from the germline V gene are SNHLY and FYNNEI. CDR3 sequence reads: CASRFYEKLFF. The CDR3, as DNA: TGTGCCAGCAGATTCTATGAAAAACTGTTTTTT.

The genes are TRBV3-1 (or the pseudogene TRBV3-2) and TRBJ2-1, with a weak D call TRBD2 (5 bases). Trimming cost V 2 bases and J 7 bases, with 15 bases left between them. Germline CDR1 is LGHDT and CDR2 is YNNKEL (reference sequence). The CDR3 loop spans 15 amino acids. CDR3 protein: CASSQNLRGLNEQFF. As DNA, the CDR3 is TGTGCCAGCAGCCAAAACTTGCGCGGGTTGAATGAGCAGTTCTTC.

The rearrangement links TRBV7-9 to TRBJ1-4, with 8 bases fitting TRBD1. The CDR3 consists of 14 residues. The J segment lost 7 bases and the V segment lost 3 bases, leaving 4 bases of the junction unmatched. Germline CDR1 reads SEHNR; CDR2 reads FQNEAQ (reference sequence). CDR3 DNA sequence: TGTGCCAGCAGCTTGGACAGGGCCCGTGAAAAACTGTTTTTT. This gives the protein CASSLDRAREKLFF. Based on the CDR3 plus reference TRBV7-9 and TRBJ1-4, the full variable domain is DTGVSQNPRHKITKRGQNVTFRCDPISEHNRLYWYRQTLGQGPEFLTYFQNEAQLEKSRLLSDRFSAERPKGSFSTLEIQRTEQGDSAMYLCASSLDRAREKLFFGSGTQLSVL.

This chain links TRBV7-2 with TRBJ2-7; TRBD1 is a possible D gene (6 bases). This CDR3 is 15 amino acids long. V gave up 5 bases and J gave up 2 bases, with 16 bases separating them. Germline-derived CDR1 and CDR2 are SGHTA and FQGNSA. DNA of the CDR3: TGTGCCAGCAGCCAGTCGGGACAAGTTACCTACGAGCAGTACTTC. Protein product: CASSQSGQVTYEQYF.

The rearrangement uses TRBV28 and TRBJ1-1; TRBD1 matches 9 bases. The germline gives CDR1 MDHEN, CDR2 SYDVKM. The CDR3 extends over 15 amino acids. V dropped 5 bases and J dropped 6; count of bases not matched to a gene: 10. The chain's CDR3 is CASSRLTGGRAEAFF. CDR3 sequence (DNA): TGTGCCAGCAGTCGCCTTACAGGGGGCCGGGCTGAAGCTTTCTTT.

The chain recombines TRBV5-5 with TRBJ2-5; the match to TRBD1 covers 12 bases. Germline V CDR1 and CDR2: SGHKS, YYEKEE (reference sequence). J was trimmed by 3 bases and V by 5 bases; bases with no gene match: 2. There are 14 residues in the CDR3. DNA for the CDR3: TGTGCCAGCAGGGGACAGGGGGCTGAAGAGACCCAGTACTTC. It translates to CASRGQGAEETQYF.

The V call is TRBV9, the J call TRBJ1-6; no clear D gene. This CDR3 contains 15 residues. V was trimmed by 4 bases and J by 8 bases, leaving 16 bases between them. The germline gives CDR1 SGDLS, CDR2 YYNGEE. The CDR3 nucleotides are TGTGCCAGCAGCCCTCGCCGGTTGTCGGATTCACCCCTCCACTTT. Residues: CASSPRRLSDSPLHF. Full variable domain (outside the CDR3, taken from reference TRBV9 and TRBJ1-6): DSGVTQTPKHLITATGQRVTLRCSPRSGDLSVYWYQQSLDQGLQFLIQYYNGEERAKGNILERFSAQQFPDLHSELNLSSLELGDSALYFCASSPRRLSDSPLHFGNGTRLTVT.

Concerning this clone itself: One junction end does not reproduce the germline sequence, and a read error may be involved. V and J are TRBV28 and TRBJ1-2, with D uncertain. This CDR3 spans 15 amino acids. Germline CDR1 reads MDHEN; CDR2 reads SYDVKM. The CDR3 DNA reads TGTGCCAGCAGTCTATGGAAGGCACAGCACTATGGCTACACCTTC. It specifies CASSLWKAQHYGYTF.

The rearrangement links TRBV2 to TRBJ2-7; 8 bases are a match to TRBD2. The germline gives CDR1 SNHLY, CDR2 FYNNEI. The CDR3 length is 13 residues. V was pared by 6 bases and J by 7 bases, with 8 bases of the junction left unmatched. CDR3: CASRSSAGGEQYF. The CDR3, as DNA: TGTGCCAGCAGGAGTTCGGCGGGAGGTGAGCAGTACTTC.

The chain joins TRBV3-1 (or the pseudogene TRBV3-2) to TRBJ2-1; no clear D gene. Germline CDR1 LGHDT, CDR2 YNNKEL (reference sequence). With 2 bases removed from V and 7 bases from J, the gap between germline ends came to 6 bases. The CDR3 is 12 amino acids. The CDR3 here is CASSQSRNEQFF. The CDR3 DNA follows: TGTGCCAGCAGCCAAAGCCGGAATGAGCAGTTCTTC.

This clone was counted once. The gene calls are TRBV5-4 and TRBJ2-1; 11 nucleotides agree with TRBD2. Germline-derived CDR1 and CDR2 are SGHNT and YYREEE (reference sequence). The CDR3 has 15 amino acids. Losses at the gene ends were 4 bases for V and 4 bases for J; bases not matched to a gene: 4. This CDR3 reads CASSLTSGEYNEQFF. CDR3 in DNA: TGTGCCAGCAGCCTGACTAGCGGGGAATACAATGAGCAGTTCTTC.

This clone is a singleton in its sample. This sequence joins TRBV4-2 and TRBJ2-1, with TRBD2 matching over 12 bases. V was clipped by 1 base and J by 4 bases; unmatched bases: 5. The CDR3 has 17 residues. Looked up from germline, CDR1 is LGHNA and CDR2 is YNFKEQ. CDR3 residues: CASSQGEGTSGYNEQFF. DNA for the CDR3: TGTGCCAGCAGCCAAGGGGAAGGGACTAGCGGGTACAATGAGCAGTTCTTC.

The V call is TRBV10-2, the J call TRBJ2-1; the match to TRBD2 covers 8 bases. Per the germline V gene, CDR1 is WSHSY and CDR2 is SAAADI. This CDR3 contains 14 residues. With 7 bases clipped from V and 0 bases from J, the junction kept 2 bases outside the gene matches. The CDR3 loop is CASISGSSYNEQFF. Written as DNA, the CDR3 is TGCGCCAGCATAAGCGGGAGCTCCTACAATGAGCAGTTCTTC.

The rearrangement uses TRBV15 and TRBJ2-7, with D tentatively TRBD2 (5 bases). The V end lost 0 bases, the J end lost 5 bases, and 14 bases lay between the germline ends. CDR1 LNHNV and CDR2 YYDKDF come from the germline V gene (reference sequence). The CDR3 spans 15 residues. The CDR3 loop reads CATSREQVVGDEQYF. CDR3 bases: TGTGCCACCAGCAGAGAGCAGGTCGTGGGAGACGAGCAGTACTTC.

This chain links TRBV11-3 with TRBJ2-1, with 7 bases that match TRBD1. The V and J ends lost 3 bases and 8 bases, in that order; junction bases with no gene match: 4. CDR3 size: 13 residues. Germline assignment: CDR1 SGHNT and CDR2 YENEEA. CDR3 DNA: TGTGCCAGCAGCTTCCAAGGGGGCCATGAGCAGTTCTTC. Amino acid sequence: CASSFQGGHEQFF. The full variable domain, rest sourced from reference TRBV11-3 and TRBJ2-1, is EAGVVQSPRYKIIEKKQPVAFWCNPISGHNTLYWYLQNLGQGPELLIRYENEEAVDDSQLPKDRFSAERLKGVDSTLKIQPAELGDSAVYLCASSFQGGHEQFFGPGTRLTVL.

The genes are TRBV18 and TRBJ2-3; no reliable D call. Germline loops: CDR1 KGHSH, CDR2 LQKENI. Trimming removed 6 bases at V and 2 bases at J, with 3 bases between. The CDR3 runs to 11 residues. The CDR3 loop reads CASSSTDTQYF. CDR3 bases: TGTGCCAGCTCCTCCACAGATACGCAGTATTTT. The complete variable domain, with remaining parts taken from reference TRBV18 and TRBJ2-3, reads NAGVMQNPRHLVRRRGQEARLRCSPMKGHSHVYWYRQLPEEGLKFMVYLQKENIIDESGMPKERFSAEFPKEGPSILRIQQVVRGDSAAYFCASSSTDTQYFGPGTRLTVL.

V usage is TRBV3-1 (or the pseudogene TRBV3-2) and J usage is TRBJ2-5; the match to TRBD1 covers 10 bases. This CDR3 region has 16 residues. The V gene end was trimmed by 5 bases and the J gene end by 5 bases; junction bases not matched to a gene: 11. The V gene's germline CDR1 is LGHDT and CDR2 YNNKEL (reference sequence). CDR3 protein: CASSVDGQGVWETQYF. As DNA, the CDR3 is TGTGCCAGCAGCGTCGATGGACAGGGGGTTTGGGAGACCCAGTACTTC.

The chain employs TRBV7-2 and TRBJ1-4; no clear D. The CDR3 runs 13 residues. Germline V lookup: CDR1 SGHTA, CDR2 FQGNSA. V lost 3 bases and J lost 8, with 10 bases in between. Here the CDR3 DNA reads TGTGCCAGCAGCTTGCTCCTCGGGGAAAAACTGTTTTTT. Translation gives CASSLLLGEKLFF. The variable domain in full, completed from reference TRBV7-2 and TRBJ1-4, reads GAGVSQSPSNKVTEKGKDVELRCDPISGHTALYWYRQSLGQGLEFLIYFQGNSAPDKSGLPSDRFSAERTGGSVSTLTIQRTQQEDSAVYLCASSLLLGEKLFFGSGTQLSVL.